These 30 T cell receptor beta chains share one sample of origin, sequenced in a study of OX40 agonist ivuxolimab in advanced cancers. Only in-frame clones appear in the TCRdb table, and some are missing; sequencing was by immunoSEQ multiplex PCR. The repertoire includes more than 85,000 clones, about 79% of them detected once, and more than 1.2% sits in the top ten. The specimen comprised CD4+ or CD8+ T cells sorted from blood, sampled in a trial of the OX40 agonist ivuxolimab. All receptors come from an adult with an advanced solid tumor such as melanoma, head and neck, liver or kidney cancer.

The genes are TRBV5-1 and TRBJ2-3, with D uncertain. The V end was cut by 0 bases, the J end by 2 bases, with 10 bases between. Germline CDR1 SGHRS, CDR2 YFSETQ. The CDR3 covers 15 residues. The CDR3 nucleotides are TGCGCCAGCAGCTTGGTAGGTGGGCACACAGATACGCAGTATTTT. This encodes CASSLVGGHTDTQYF.

The J gene is TRBJ1-1, the V gene TRBV6-5; D is possibly TRBD1 (6 bases). This CDR3 has 14 residues. The ends were cut back, 5 bases at V and 4 bases at J, with 14 bases in the middle. CDR1 and CDR2 (germline): MNHEY, SVGAGI. The CDR3 DNA follows: TGTGCCAGCAGTGGGTACAGGGAAGGCACTGAAGCTTTCTTT. As protein: CASSGYREGTEAFF.

V usage is TRBV2 and J usage is TRBJ2-2, with 10 bases that match TRBD1. The CDR3 runs 16 residues. The junction had 9 bases not matched to a gene; V was cut back by 6 bases and J by 5 bases. Germline V gene data show CDR1 as SNHLY and CDR2 as FYNNEI. The CDR3 bases are TGTGCCAGCAGATCGGGACAGGGGTCGGGTACCGGGGAGCTGTTTTTT. Amino acid sequence: CASRSGQGSGTGELFF.

The rearrangement joins TRBV18 to TRBJ2-3; either TRBD1 or TRBD2 may supply D (6 bases each). The CDR3 contains 17 residues. CDR1 and CDR2 from the germline V gene are KGHSH and LQKENI. The V end lost 3 bases, the J end lost 2 bases, and 18 bases lay between the germline ends. CDR3 sequence: CASSPSGAGAFTDTQYF. The CDR3, as DNA: TGTGCCAGCTCACCCTCGGGGGCTGGGGCCTTCACAGATACGCAGTATTTT. Full variable domain (rest looked up from reference TRBV18 and TRBJ2-3): NAGVMQNPRHLVRRRGQEARLRCSPMKGHSHVYWYRQLPEEGLKFMVYLQKENIIDESGMPKERFSAEFPKEGPSILRIQQVVRGDSAAYFCASSPSGAGAFTDTQYFGPGTRLTVL.

The chain joins TRBV7-2 to TRBJ1-3; 7 positions match TRBD1. The CDR3 totals 17 residues. In germline, CDR1 is SGHTA, CDR2 FQGNSA. V lost 3 bases, J lost 2 bases, and 10 bases stayed unmatched. For the CDR3, the DNA is TGTGCCAGCAGCTTTGACAGGGTGAAGGTCGCTGGAAACACCATATATTTT. This translates into CASSFDRVKVAGNTIYF.

This chain joins TRBV5-4 and TRBJ2-3; D is possibly TRBD2 (5 bases). Germline V lookup: CDR1 SGHNT, CDR2 YYREEE (reference sequence). Trimming removed 2 bases at V and 2 bases at J, with 9 bases between. The CDR3 runs 14 residues. CDR3 sequence: CASSFRGNTDTQYF. The CDR3 nucleotides are TGTGCCAGCAGCTTTCGAGGGAACACAGATACGCAGTATTTT.

V usage is TRBV5-4 and J usage is TRBJ1-1; the D is unclear. The V gene lost 2 bases and the J gene lost 0 bases, with 8 bases spanning the gap. Germline lookup yields CDR1 SGHNT and CDR2 YYREEE (reference sequence). The CDR3 sequence is 14 residues long. The CDR3 protein is CASSFDRLNTEAFF. The DNA for the CDR3 is TGTGCCAGCAGCTTTGATCGGTTGAACACTGAAGCTTTCTTT. The whole variable domain, remainder taken from reference TRBV5-4 and TRBJ1-1, is ETGVTQSPTHLIKTRGQQVTLRCSSQSGHNTVSWYQQALGQGPQFIFQYYREEENGRGNFPPRFSGLQFPNYSSELNVNALELDDSALYLCASSFDRLNTEAFFGQGTRLTVV.

The chain combines TRBV5-1 with TRBJ1-1, with D perhaps matching TRBD1 (6 bases). Germline V gives CDR1 SGHRS, CDR2 YFSETQ. There are 14 residues in the CDR3. With 3 bases removed from V and 2 bases from J, the gap between germline ends came to 11 bases. The CDR3 sequence is CASSSGTSNTEAFF. CDR3 nucleotide sequence: TGCGCCAGCAGCTCTGGGACAAGCAACACTGAAGCTTTCTTT.

This clone was detected only once. The rearrangement links TRBV6-1 to TRBJ2-7; D is unresolved. Between the trimmed V and J ends, which lost 4 bases and 4 bases, there was a span of 14 bases. CDR3 size: 14 residues. CDR1 and CDR2 from the germline V gene are MNHNS and SASEGT. The CDR3, as DNA: TGTGCCAGCAGTGTTGGCGGCCCCCGGTACGAGCAGTACTTC. It specifies CASSVGGPRYEQYF.

This sequence joins TRBV19 and TRBJ2-1; 7 positions match TRBD2. Unmatched junction bases numbered 8, after V lost 5 bases and J lost 4 bases. The CDR3 has 15 residues. Germline CDR1 is LNHDA and CDR2 is SQIVND (reference sequence). DNA of the CDR3: TGTGCCAGTAGTCCGGGAGGTCTAACGTACAATGAGCAGTTCTTC. This translates into CASSPGGLTYNEQFF.

This clone is a singleton in its sample. V gene TRBV4-3 combines with J gene TRBJ2-2; a weak D match, TRBD2 (6 bases). From germline, CDR1 is LGHNA and CDR2 YSLEER. The CDR3 is 15 amino acids. The V end lost 1 base, the J end lost 7 bases, and 13 bases lay between the germline ends. Here the CDR3 DNA reads TGCGCCAGCAGCCAAGGCCGCTTCGGGGGCGGGGAGCTGTTTTTT. This sequence encodes CASSQGRFGGGELFF.

The genes are TRBV28 and TRBJ2-5; D perhaps matches TRBD2 (5 bases). V was shortened by 10 bases and J by 4 bases, with 16 bases between the two germline ends. The germline V gene has CDR1 MDHEN and CDR2 SYDVKM. The CDR3 length is 13 residues. The CDR3 protein is CATAGPFVETQYF. CDR3 bases: TGTGCCACCGCGGGCCCCTTTGTAGAGACCCAGTACTTC.

The chain couples TRBV5-1 to TRBJ2-7, with D unclear. V dropped 0 bases and J dropped 5 bases, with 12 bases sitting between them. The CDR3 is 14 amino acids. Germline CDR1 and CDR2: SGHRS and YFSETQ. CDR3 in DNA: TGCGCCAGCAGCTTGGGGGTAAGGAGCCACGAGCAGTACTTC. The encoded protein is CASSLGVRSHEQYF. The full variable domain, its missing parts supplied by reference TRBV5-1 and TRBJ2-7, is KAGVTQTPRYLIKTRGQQVTLSCSPISGHRSVSWYQQTPGQGLQFLFEYFSETQRNKGNFPGRFSGRQFSNSRSEMNVSTLELGDSALYLCASSLGVRSHEQYFGPGTRLTVT.

The V call is TRBV7-2, the J call TRBJ2-2; 8 nucleotides agree with TRBD1. Germline V gives CDR1 SGHTA, CDR2 FQGNSA. The CDR3 totals 14 residues. Trimming at V came to 4 bases and at J to 6 bases, leaving 4 bases not matched to a gene. The CDR3 nucleotides are TGTGCCAGCAGCTCCTACAGGGGGGCCGGGGAGCTGTTTTTT. This translates into CASSSYRGAGELFF.

The V and J genes are TRBV9 and TRBJ2-7, with 11 bases matching TRBD2. Trimming took 0 bases from V and 7 from J; bases not matched to a gene: 9. The germline gives CDR1 SGDLS, CDR2 YYNGEE. There are 16 residues in the CDR3. The CDR3 DNA reads as TGTGCCAGCAGCGTAGGAGGGGCTAGCGGGAGGAGGGAGCAGTACTTC. Translation: CASSVGGASGRREQYF.

This clone was seen only once. The chain employs TRBV2 and TRBJ1-2; D unresolved. Trimming stripped 0 bases from V and 5 bases from J, with 10 bases between. CDR3 length: 14 residues. Germline V lookup: CDR1 SNHLY, CDR2 FYNNEI. The CDR3 DNA reads TGTGCCAGCAGTGAAGCGCCGGGATTGTATGGCTACACCTTC. As protein: CASSEAPGLYGYTF.

The V and J genes are TRBV4-3 and TRBJ2-5; D gene ambiguous. Germline V gene lookup returns CDR1 LGHNA and CDR2 YSLEER. The CDR3 covers 13 residues. Trimming took off 0 bases at V and 5 bases at J, with 7 bases between the two ends. CDR3 amino acids: CASSQEGRETQYF. The DNA for the CDR3 is TGCGCCAGCAGCCAAGAGGGTAGGGAGACCCAGTACTTC.

Written as DNA, the CDR3 is TGCGCCAGCAGCTCGGGGGGACGCAATCAGCCCCAGCATTTT. Translated, it gives CASSSGGRNQPQHF. The chain is built from TRBV5-1 and TRBJ1-5, with TRBD1 as a possible D gene (5 bases). The germline CDR1 and CDR2 sequences are SGHRS and YFSETQ. Trimming left V 3 bases short and J 2 bases short, with 9 bases between. This CDR3 is 14 amino acids long.

This clone has just one count. The gene calls are TRBV28 and TRBJ1-5, with 7 bases that match TRBD1. V lost 6 bases to trimming and J lost 0 bases; unmatched junction nucleotides: 5. Germline assignment: CDR1 MDHEN and CDR2 SYDVKM. The CDR3 is 15 amino acids. CDR3 DNA: TGTGCCAGCAGATGGGACAGCCATAGCAATCAGCCCCAGCATTTT. It codes for CASRWDSHSNQPQHF.

The sample holds a few counts of this clone. The V gene is TRBV7-3, the J gene TRBJ2-1; the match to TRBD1 covers 7 bases. Germline CDR1 and CDR2: SGHTA and FQGTGA. The CDR3 covers 13 residues. The V gene end was trimmed by 0 bases and the J gene end by 13 bases; junction bases not matched to a gene: 6. The CDR3 region has the DNA TGTGCCAGCAGCTTAACAGGGGGCCCCCGCCAGTTCTTC. As protein: CASSLTGGPRQFF.

V usage is TRBV4-3 and J usage is TRBJ2-3; possibly TRBD2 for D (5 bases). There are 13 residues in the CDR3. From germline, CDR1 is LGHNA and CDR2 YSLEER. The V gene lost 3 bases and the J gene lost 1 base, with 5 bases spanning the gap. CDR3 sequence: CASSQRGTDTQYF. In nucleotides, the CDR3 is TGCGCCAGCAGCCAGCGGGGCACAGATACGCAGTATTTT.

This chain connects TRBV7-6 to TRBJ2-3, with D unresolved. Germline loops: CDR1 SGHVS, CDR2 FNYEAQ. V lost 2 bases to trimming and J lost 5 bases, with 2 bases between them. The CDR3 covers 11 residues. CDR3 bases: TGTGCCAGCAGCTTAAAAGATACGCAGTATTTT. It yields the protein CASSLKDTQYF.

The V call is TRBV5-1, the J call TRBJ1-1; D is uncertain. The germline V gene has CDR1 SGHRS and CDR2 YFSETQ. This CDR3 has 15 residues. Trimming removed 0 bases from V and 0 bases from J, with 9 bases in between. The CDR3 loop reads CASSLDGEMNTEAFF. In DNA form, the CDR3 reads TGCGCCAGCAGCTTGGATGGAGAGATGAACACTGAAGCTTTCTTT. Complete variable domain (other parts from reference TRBV5-1 and TRBJ1-1): KAGVTQTPRYLIKTRGQQVTLSCSPISGHRSVSWYQQTPGQGLQFLFEYFSETQRNKGNFPGRFSGRQFSNSRSEMNVSTLELGDSALYLCASSLDGEMNTEAFFGQGTRLTVV.

The gene calls are TRBV7-7 and TRBJ2-3, with D possibly being TRBD1 (5 bases). Trimming removed 2 bases from V and 1 base from J, with 10 bases in between. CDR3 length equals 15 residues. Germline V CDR1 and CDR2: SSHAT, FNYEAQ (reference sequence). CDR3 loop: CASSLLGRGTDTQYF. DNA of the CDR3: TGTGCCAGCAGCTTATTGGGCAGGGGCACAGATACGCAGTATTTT.

This sequence joins TRBV11-3 and TRBJ2-7; 8 nucleotides agree with TRBD2. Germline V CDR1 and CDR2: SGHNT, YENEEA. The CDR3 is 16 amino acids. V lost 5 bases, J lost 0 bases, and 9 bases stayed unmatched. The CDR3 bases are TGTGCCAGCAGCCTTTCGGGGGGGCAGAGCTCCTACGAGCAGTACTTC. It specifies CASSLSGGQSSYEQYF.

Regarding this clone: At one end the junction does not follow the germline gene, possibly because of a read error. Other nucleotide sequences from this sample produce the same CDR3. The J gene is TRBJ1-2, the V gene TRBV7-9; D call uncertain. The CDR3 totals 12 residues. The germline V gene encodes CDR1 SEHNR and CDR2 FQNEAQ (reference sequence). Written as DNA, the CDR3 is TGTGCCAGCAGCTTCTCAGGCTATGGCTACACCTTT. Encoded protein: CASSFSGYGYTF.

This clone came up once. This chain joins TRBV6-5 and TRBJ1-1; 10 bases map to TRBD1. The CDR3 extends over 14 amino acids. CDR1 MNHEY and CDR2 SVGAGI come from the germline V gene. V dropped 5 bases and J dropped 5; count of bases not matched to a gene: 5. The chain's CDR3 is CASSPWDRGTEAFF. As DNA, the CDR3 is TGTGCCAGCAGTCCATGGGACAGGGGTACTGAAGCTTTCTTT.

The J gene is TRBJ2-5, the V gene TRBV7-8, with no clear D. The V gene's germline CDR1 is SGHVS and CDR2 FQNEAQ. Trimming removed 5 bases at V and 3 bases at J, with 13 bases between. The CDR3 runs to 14 residues. This CDR3 is CASSLGPDKETQYF. The CDR3, as DNA: TGTGCCAGCAGCCTAGGACCCGATAAAGAGACCCAGTACTTC.

CDR3: CASSDLQGGPYNEQFF. DNA of the CDR3: TGTGCCAGCAGTGACTTACAGGGGGGCCCCTACAATGAGCAGTTCTTC. The chain joins TRBV6-4 to TRBJ2-1; 8 bases match TRBD1. The CDR3 runs to 16 residues. Germline loops: CDR1 MRHNA, CDR2 SNTAGT. Trimming took 1 base from V and 2 from J; bases not matched to a gene: 4.

This chain joins TRBV27 and TRBJ1-2, with a tentative D call TRBD1 (6 bases). Trimming left V 0 bases short and J 2 bases short, with 10 bases between. This CDR3 spans 15 amino acids. Germline CDR1 is MNHEY and CDR2 is SMNVEV (reference sequence). The CDR3 sequence: CASSLSARGNYGYTF. For the CDR3, the DNA is TGTGCCAGCAGTTTATCGGCCAGGGGAAACTATGGCTACACCTTC.